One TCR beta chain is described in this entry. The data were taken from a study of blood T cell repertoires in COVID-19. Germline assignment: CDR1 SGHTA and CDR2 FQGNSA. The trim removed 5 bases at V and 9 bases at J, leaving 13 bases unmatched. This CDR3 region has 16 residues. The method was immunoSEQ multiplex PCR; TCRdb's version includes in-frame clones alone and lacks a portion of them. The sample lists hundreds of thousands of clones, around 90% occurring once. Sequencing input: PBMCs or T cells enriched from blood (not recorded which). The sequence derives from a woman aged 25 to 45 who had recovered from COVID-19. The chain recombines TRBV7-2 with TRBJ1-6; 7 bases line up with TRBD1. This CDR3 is CASSPHEGGLGSPLHF. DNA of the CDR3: TGTGCCAGCAGCCCACATGAAGGGGGCCTGGGTTCACCCCTCCACTTT.